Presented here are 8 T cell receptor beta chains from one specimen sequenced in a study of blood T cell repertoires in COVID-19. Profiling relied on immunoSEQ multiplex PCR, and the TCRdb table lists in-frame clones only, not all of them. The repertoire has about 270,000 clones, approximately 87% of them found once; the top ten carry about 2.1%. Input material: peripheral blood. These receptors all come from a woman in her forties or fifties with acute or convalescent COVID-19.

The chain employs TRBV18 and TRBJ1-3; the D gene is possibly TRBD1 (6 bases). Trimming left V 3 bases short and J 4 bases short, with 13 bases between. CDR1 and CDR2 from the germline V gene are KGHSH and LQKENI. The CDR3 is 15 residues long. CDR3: CASSPLQGSGNTIYF. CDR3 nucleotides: TGTGCCAGCTCACCTTTACAGGGCTCAGGAAACACCATATATTTT.

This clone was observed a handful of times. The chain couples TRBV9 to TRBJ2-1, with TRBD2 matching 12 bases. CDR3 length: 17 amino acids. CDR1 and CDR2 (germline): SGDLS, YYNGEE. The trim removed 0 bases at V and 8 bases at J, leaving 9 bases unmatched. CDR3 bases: TGTGCCAGCAGCGTAGGGTCCCCACTAGCGGGAGGCTATGAGCAGTTCTTC. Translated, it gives CASSVGSPLAGGYEQFF.

The CDR3 region has the DNA TGTGCCAGCAGCTGGAGCGGGAGGGGGGAGACCCAGTACTTC. The encoded protein is CASSWSGRGETQYF. This chain uses TRBV7-6 with TRBJ2-5, with TRBD2 matching over 10 bases. J gave up 5 bases and V 4 bases, and 4 bases lay outside the gene matches. The CDR3 spans 14 residues. Germline assignment: CDR1 SGHVS and CDR2 FNYEAQ.

The CDR3 DNA is TGTGCCAGCAGCTTAGGGGGAGGCTCCTACAATGAGCAGTTCTTC. Translating gives CASSLGGGSYNEQFF. The rearrangement joins TRBV13 to TRBJ2-1; a weak D match, TRBD2 (6 bases). The germline CDR1 and CDR2 sequences are PRHDT and FYEKMQ (reference sequence). There are 15 residues in the CDR3. V was trimmed by 0 bases and J by 0 bases, leaving 6 bases between them. Using reference TRBV13 and TRBJ2-1 for the parts outside the CDR3, the full variable domain is AAGVIQSPRHLIKEKRETATLKCYPIPRHDTVYWYQQGPGQDPQFLISFYEKMQSDKGSIPDRFSAQQFSDYHSELNMSSLELGDSALYFCASSLGGGSYNEQFFGPGTRLTVL.

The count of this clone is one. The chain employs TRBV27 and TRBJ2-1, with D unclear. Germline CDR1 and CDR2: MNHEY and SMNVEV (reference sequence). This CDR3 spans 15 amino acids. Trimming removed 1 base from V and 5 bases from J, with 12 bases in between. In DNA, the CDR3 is TGTGCCAGCAGTTTATTGGCCACTACTGACAATGAGCAGTTCTTC. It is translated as CASSLLATTDNEQFF.

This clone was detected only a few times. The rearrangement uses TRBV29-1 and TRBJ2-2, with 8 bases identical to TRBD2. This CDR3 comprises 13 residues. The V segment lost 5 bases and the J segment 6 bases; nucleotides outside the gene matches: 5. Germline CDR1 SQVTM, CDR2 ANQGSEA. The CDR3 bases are TGCAGCGTTCGGGCTAGCGGGCCCGGGGAGCTGTTTTTT. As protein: CSVRASGPGELFF.

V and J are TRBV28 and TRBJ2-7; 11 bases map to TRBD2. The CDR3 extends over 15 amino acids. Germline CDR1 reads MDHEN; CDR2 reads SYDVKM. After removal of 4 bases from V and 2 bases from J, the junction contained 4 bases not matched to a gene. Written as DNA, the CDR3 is TGTGCCAGCAGTTGGACTAGCGGGCCAACCTACGAGCAGTACTTC. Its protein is CASSWTSGPTYEQYF.

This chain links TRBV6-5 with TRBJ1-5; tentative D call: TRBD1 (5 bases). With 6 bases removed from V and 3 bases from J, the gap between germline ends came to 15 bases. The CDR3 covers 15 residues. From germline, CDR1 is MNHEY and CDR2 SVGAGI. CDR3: CASRMAGNVNQPQHF. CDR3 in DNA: TGTGCCAGCAGGATGGCAGGGAACGTCAATCAGCCCCAGCATTTT.